The source of this T cell receptor (beta chain) is a study of T cell responses to AZD1222 COVID-19 vaccine. Germline V gene lookup returns CDR1 GTSNPN and CDR2 SVGIG (reference sequence). This CDR3 spans 14 amino acids. V dropped 4 bases and J dropped 4 bases, with 14 bases sitting between them. The method was immunoSEQ multiplex PCR; TCRdb's version includes in-frame clones alone and lacks a portion of them. This sample has about 76,000 clones, with nearly 90% found just once. The receptor's source is an adult in good health. J is TRBJ1-5 and V is TRBV30; D may be TRBD1 (6 bases). The material was peripheral blood, obtained on day 0 of AZD1222 vaccination. For the CDR3, the DNA is TGTGCCTGGACCCGGATAGGGACAAATCAGCCCCAGCATTTT. Amino acids: CAWTRIGTNQPQHF.